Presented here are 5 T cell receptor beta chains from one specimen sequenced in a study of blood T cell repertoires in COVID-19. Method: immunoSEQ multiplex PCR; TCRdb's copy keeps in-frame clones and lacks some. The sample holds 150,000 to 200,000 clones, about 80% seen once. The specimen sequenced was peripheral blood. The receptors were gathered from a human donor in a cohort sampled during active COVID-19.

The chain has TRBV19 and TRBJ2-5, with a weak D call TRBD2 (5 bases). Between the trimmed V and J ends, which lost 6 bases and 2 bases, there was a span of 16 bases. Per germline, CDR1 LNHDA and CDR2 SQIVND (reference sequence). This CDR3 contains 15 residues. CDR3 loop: CASSKRSGEQETQYF. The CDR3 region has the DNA TGTGCCAGTAGCAAGCGGAGCGGAGAACAAGAGACCCAGTACTTC.

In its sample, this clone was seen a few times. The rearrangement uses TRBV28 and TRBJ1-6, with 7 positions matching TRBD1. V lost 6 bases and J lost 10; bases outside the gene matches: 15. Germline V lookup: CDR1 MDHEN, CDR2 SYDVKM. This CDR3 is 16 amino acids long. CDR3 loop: CASSLRSNRGNSPLHF. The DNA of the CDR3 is TGTGCCAGCAGCCTCAGATCCAACAGGGGTAACTCACCCCTCCACTTT.

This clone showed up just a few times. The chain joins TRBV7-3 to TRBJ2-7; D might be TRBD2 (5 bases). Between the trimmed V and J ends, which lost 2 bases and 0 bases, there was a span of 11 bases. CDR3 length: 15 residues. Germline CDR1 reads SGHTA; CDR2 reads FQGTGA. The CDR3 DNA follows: TGTGCCAGCAGCTTAGGGTTAGGGAGCTCCTACGAGCAGTACTTC. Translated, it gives CASSLGLGSSYEQYF.

The chain's CDR3 is CATSSPETGDSNQPQHF. The CDR3 region has the DNA TGTGCCACCAGCAGTCCGGAGACAGGGGATAGCAATCAGCCCCAGCATTTT. This chain connects TRBV15 to TRBJ1-5; TRBD1 matches 8 bases. Germline CDR1 is LNHNV and CDR2 is YYDKDF (reference sequence). The CDR3 spans 17 residues. Unmatched junction bases numbered 7, after V lost 3 bases and J lost 0 bases. The variable domain in full, completed from reference TRBV15 and TRBJ1-5, reads DAMVIQNPRYQVTQFGKPVTLSCSQTLNHNVMYWYQQKSSQAPKLLFHYYDKDFNNEADTPDNFQSRRPNTSFCFLDIRSPGLGDTAMYLCATSSPETGDSNQPQHFGDGTRLSIL.

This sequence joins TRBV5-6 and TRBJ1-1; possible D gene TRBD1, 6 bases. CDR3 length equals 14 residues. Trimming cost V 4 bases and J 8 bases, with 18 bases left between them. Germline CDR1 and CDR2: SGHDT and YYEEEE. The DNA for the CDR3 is TGTGCCAGCAGCCCCTACGACAGGTGGCAAGAAGCTTTCTTT. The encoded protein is CASSPYDRWQEAFF.